The rows below give T cell receptor beta chains drawn from one sample of a study of blood T cells in healthy people across ages. TCRdb ran MiXCR on the 5' RACE reads and lists one entry per CDR3 protein. The sample shows 700,000 to 900,000 distinct CDR3 sequences, less than 70% of them seen only once. The sequenced material came from blood. The source is a man at least 80 years old in good health. Both conserved end residues are part of each CDR3. D genes are given only for firm matches. Clone size is given for some rows only: seen once, a few or many times, or a class if the clone is expanded.

cdr3_length	v_call	j_call	d_call	clone_size	cdr3_aa	cdr3_nt
13	TRBV29-1	TRBJ2-1	-	few	CSGAPRSYNEQFF	TGCAGCGGTGCGCCGCGCTCCTACAATGAGCAGTTCTTC
18	TRBV4-1	TRBJ2-7	TRBD2	-	CASSHNLRLAGVIYEQYF	TGCGCCAGCAGCCACAACCTGCGACTAGCGGGAGTCATCTACGAGCAGTACTTC
17	TRBV5-1	TRBJ1-2	-	-	CASSLAGRRARRDGYTF	TGCGCCAGCAGCTTGGCCGGGAGGAGAGCCAGGAGGGATGGCTACACCTTC
11	TRBV20-1	TRBJ2-3	-	-	CSAVNGNTQYF	TGCAGTGCTGTAAATGGGAATACGCAGTATTTT
16	TRBV7-2	TRBJ2-3	TRBD2	-	CASRPGGGSPVGTQYF	TGTGCCAGCCGCCCGGGTGGCGGGAGCCCGGTTGGTACGCAGTATTTT
13	TRBV15	TRBJ2-7	-	-	CATRGQLNYEQYF	TGTGCCACCCGGGGGCAACTGAACTACGAGCAGTACTTC
16	TRBV7-2	TRBJ2-7	TRBD2	-	CASSLTGREGSYEQYF	TGTGCCAGCAGCTTGACTGGGCGGGAGGGCTCCTACGAGCAGTACTTC
15	TRBV6-2/TRBV6-3	TRBJ2-7	-	-	CASSSDRESIYEQYF	TGTGCCAGCAGTTCAGACCGGGAGAGCATCTACGAGCAGTACTTC
15	TRBV6-6	TRBJ2-7	-	few	CASSVGDASSYEQYF	TGTGCCAGCAGTGTGGGAGACGCGAGCTCCTACGAGCAGTACTTC
15	TRBV18	TRBJ1-2	-	-	CASSPPPGASYGYTF	TGTGCCAGCTCACCCCCCCCGGGGGCGAGCTATGGCTACACCTTC
11	TRBV29-1	TRBJ1-1	-	-	CSVWENTEAFF	TGCAGCGTGTGGGAGAACACTGAAGCTTTCTTT
12	TRBV10-3	TRBJ1-5	-	-	CAIPDSRCSQHF	TGTGCCATCCCTGATTCGCGGTGTAGCCAGCATTTT
15	TRBV6-6	TRBJ2-2	-	-	CASSYPGGGTGELFF	TGTGCCAGCAGTTACCCCGGCGGAGGGACCGGGGAGCTGTTTTTT
14	TRBV9	TRBJ1-2	TRBD1	-	CASSVSRAGGTYTF	TGTGCCAGCAGCGTCTCCCGGGCAGGGGGGACCTACACCTTC
15	TRBV29-1	TRBJ2-7	TRBD1	-	CSVVGQALAYNEQYF	TGCAGCGTTGTTGGACAGGCCCTAGCCTACAATGAGCAGTACTTC
17	TRBV20-1	TRBJ2-1	TRBD1	-	CSARDYKGQGPPNEQFF	TGCAGTGCTAGAGACTATAAAGGACAGGGGCCGCCGAATGAGCAGTTCTTC
12	TRBV20-1	TRBJ2-7	-	-	CSARDSKGEQYF	TGCAGTGCTCGGGACTCCAAAGGGGAGCAGTACTTC
16	TRBV27	TRBJ2-1	TRBD2	-	CASSYGLAGLYNEQFF	TGTGCCAGCAGTTATGGACTAGCGGGACTCTACAATGAGCAGTTCTTC
15	TRBV6-5	TRBJ1-5	TRBD1	-	CASSSRDSSNQPQHF	TGTGCCAGCAGTTCCAGGGACAGTAGCAATCAGCCCCAGCATTTT
14	TRBV25-1	TRBJ2-5	-	-	CASDAGPNSETQYF	TGTGCCAGCGACGCGGGGCCAAATTCAGAGACCCAGTACTTC
16	TRBV10-3	TRBJ2-7	TRBD2	few	CAISESSGLAFHEQYF	TGTGCCATCAGTGAGTCCTCGGGACTAGCATTCCACGAGCAGTACTTC
14	TRBV15	TRBJ1-1	-	-	CATSSVVMNTEAFF	TGTGCCACCAGCAGTGTAGTCATGAACACTGAAGCTTTCTTT
17	TRBV4-1	TRBJ2-1	TRBD2	-	CASSQDPSGSKNNEQFF	TGCGCCAGCAGCCAAGATCCTAGCGGGAGTAAGAACAATGAGCAGTTCTTC
14	TRBV4-1	TRBJ1-2	TRBD1	-	CASSPTQTGNGYTF	TGCGCCAGCAGCCCTACCCAGACAGGGAATGGCTACACCTTC
14	TRBV6-5	TRBJ2-3	TRBD1	few	CASSLRQGPNTQYF	TGTGCCAGCAGTTTGAGACAGGGCCCAAATACGCAGTATTTT
13	TRBV7-9	TRBJ2-4	-	-	CASSDQQGNIQYF	TGTGCCAGCAGCGACCAACAGGGAAACATTCAGTACTTC
15	TRBV7-8	TRBJ2-5	-	-	CASSRARQPQETQYF	TGTGCCAGCAGCAGGGCCCGGCAGCCCCAAGAGACCCAGTACTTC
16	TRBV5-1	TRBJ2-3	TRBD2	-	CASSASSGIGPDTQYF	TGCGCCAGCAGCGCCTCCAGCGGGATAGGGCCAGATACGCAGTATTTT
16	TRBV10-3	TRBJ2-1	-	few	CAISESRVFSYNEQFF	TGTGCCATCAGTGAGTCCAGGGTCTTCTCCTACAATGAGCAGTTCTTC
9	TRBV5-1	TRBJ2-7	-	few	CQNPYEQYF	TGCCAAAACCCCTACGAGCAGTACTTC
13	TRBV27	TRBJ1-1	-	-	CASSFRVGGEAFF	TGTGCCAGCAGTTTTAGGGTCGGAGGTGAAGCTTTCTTT
15	TRBV10-3	TRBJ2-4	TRBD2	-	CAISEGEGLRNIQYF	TGTGCCATCAGTGAGGGGGAGGGCTTAAGGAACATTCAGTACTTC
17	TRBV4-1	TRBJ1-4	-	-	CASSQLILGTAGEKLFF	TGCGCCAGCAGCCAACTAATTCTCGGGACTGCGGGTGAAAAACTGTTTTTT
13	TRBV7-9	TRBJ2-7	TRBD1	-	CASSPTGVGEQYF	TGTGCCAGCAGCCCGACAGGGGTGGGCGAGCAGTACTTC
15	TRBV6-1	TRBJ2-3	-	few	CASSETPWGVQHAYF	TGTGCCAGCAGTGAGACCCCGTGGGGGGTACAGCACGCGTATTTT
15	TRBV20-1	TRBJ2-5	TRBD1	few	CSASLPTGMGETQYF	TGCAGTGCTTCCCTCCCGACAGGGATGGGGGAGACCCAGTACTTC